The rows below give T cell receptor beta chains drawn from one sample of a study of vaccination effects on CD4 cells after COVID-19. The data were produced by immunoSEQ multiplex PCR, yet TCRdb's version contains in-frame clones alone and is incomplete. Of 70,000 to 85,000 clones listed, 77% are singletons. No antigens are known for them. This specimen consisted of CD4+ T cells from PBMCs cultured without peptide, obtained before COVID-19 vaccination. These receptors all come from a human donor who received a COVID-19 vaccine. CDR3s include the opening cysteine and the closing phenylalanine or tryptophan. Each record gives: V gene, D gene, clone size, J gene, CDR3 DNA, CDR3 protein. A D gene is named only where the DNA matches it firmly. Some rows have no size entry. The others give once, few or many, or a class for an expanded clone.

TRBV6-5	TRBD1	-	TRBJ1-3	TGTGCCAGCACGGTACAGGGGGCATCTGGAAACACCATATATTTT	CASTVQGASGNTIYF
TRBV7-4	TRBD1	-	TRBJ1-4	TGTGCCAAAGGTAAGACAGGGGTGGAAGAAAAACTGTTTTTT	CAKGKTGVEEKLFF
TRBV19	-	-	TRBJ1-1	TGTGCCAGTAGTATGTATCAGGGGATCGGCACTGAAGCTTTCTTT	CASSMYQGIGTEAFF
TRBV7-8	TRBD1	-	TRBJ1-5	TGTGCCAGCAGCTTAGGGGACAGACGCGGGGAGTCCCAGCATTTT	CASSLGDRRGESQHF
TRBV19	-	-	TRBJ2-6	TGTGCCAGTAGTATAGCATGGGCAGGCTCTGGGGCCAACGTCCTGACTTTC	CASSIAWAGSGANVLTF
TRBV10-3	-	-	TRBJ1-3	TGTGCCATCAGCCGGGGCTACACGGAGGCCATATATTTT	CAISRGYTEAIYF
TRBV2	TRBD1	-	TRBJ1-2	TGTGCCAGCAGTGGGAGTTGGACAGGGAACTATGGCTACACCTTC	CASSGSWTGNYGYTF
TRBV5-1	-	-	TRBJ2-3	TGCGCCAGCAGCTTGGGTCCCAACACAGATACGCAGTATTTT	CASSLGPNTDTQYF
TRBV9	-	-	TRBJ2-3	TGTGCCAGCAGCGCGGGGAGGGGGCCTCGCACAGATACGCAGTATTTT	CASSAGRGPRTDTQYF
TRBV6-1	TRBD1	-	TRBJ1-2	TGTGCCAGCAGTGAACCGGGACAGGCCGCCCATGGCTACATCTTC	CASSEPGQAAHGYIF
TRBV11-2	-	-	TRBJ2-5	TGTGCCAGCAGCTTAGCGGAGGTCCGGGGACAAGAGACCCAGTACTTC	CASSLAEVRGQETQYF
TRBV10-3	-	-	TRBJ1-1	TGTGCTTCCAAGGGACGTACTGGGGGCGACACTGAAGCTTTCTTT	CASKGRTGGDTEAFF
TRBV9	TRBD1	-	TRBJ2-5	TGTGCCAGCAGCTGGGGGACAGAGCAAGAGACCCAGTACTTC	CASSWGTEQETQYF
TRBV6-6	-	-	TRBJ1-4	TGTGCCATTTCGGACAGATTCGCAACTAATGAAAAACTGTTTTTT	CAISDRFATNEKLFF
TRBV18	-	-	TRBJ2-4	TGTGCCAGCTCACCACCTATCGAGCAAGCCAAAAACATTCAGTACTTC	CASSPPIEQAKNIQYF
TRBV10-2	-	-	TRBJ1-5	TGCGCCAGCAGTGACAGCCCACGCCCCAATCAGCCCCAGCATTTT	CASSDSPRPNQPQHF
TRBV7-2	-	few	TRBJ1-1	TGTGCCAGCAGCCGGACGGAAGAAGCTTTCTTT	CASSRTEEAFF
TRBV2	TRBD1	few	TRBJ1-6	TGTGCCAGCAACCCGACAGGGGGCCAATATAGTTCACCCCTCCACTTT	CASNPTGGQYSSPLHF
TRBV3-1/TRBV3-2	-	few	TRBJ2-2	TGTGCCAGCAGCCGTCAAGGTGGGCTGTTTTTT	CASSRQGGLFF
TRBV5-1	-	-	TRBJ2-3	TGCGCCAGCTTCAGGATTAGTGGAGATACGCAGTATTTT	CASFRISGDTQYF
TRBV5-5	-	-	TRBJ1-3	TGTGCCAGCAGCTTGAATCGAGGAGGAGACACCATATATTTT	CASSLNRGGDTIYF
TRBV5-1	-	-	TRBJ2-2	TGCGCCAGCAGCTTCGGACAGTCCACCGGGGAGCTGTTTTTT	CASSFGQSTGELFF
TRBV2	TRBD1	-	TRBJ2-5	TGTGCCAGCAGTCTACCGGGACAGGGGGACCAAGAGACCCAGTACTTC	CASSLPGQGDQETQYF
TRBV2	-	-	TRBJ1-1	TGTGCCAGCAGTTTTTTCGGACAGCTGAACACTGAAGCTTTCTTT	CASSFFGQLNTEAFF
TRBV7-9	TRBD2	-	TRBJ2-5	TGTGCCATTAGCGGGGGGACAAAAGAGACCCAGTACTTC	CAISGGTKETQYF
TRBV29-1	TRBD1	-	TRBJ1-4	TGCAGCGCGGGGACAGGGCCTGAAAAACTGTTTTTT	CSAGTGPEKLFF
TRBV6-4	-	-	TRBJ1-2	TGTGCCAGCAGTGAAGGGGCGGCTGGCTACACCTTC	CASSEGAAGYTF
TRBV18	TRBD1	once	TRBJ1-1	TGTGCCAGCTCGCCGTATAGCCCGGGACAGGGCGGGGAAGCTTTCTTT	CASSPYSPGQGGEAFF
TRBV19	-	-	TRBJ2-2	TGTGCCAGTTCGCGGGCCGCGAACACCGGGGAGCTGTTTTTT	CASSRAANTGELFF
TRBV19	-	-	TRBJ1-1	TGTGCCAGTAGCTGGGACCCGAACACTGAAGCTTTCTTT	CASSWDPNTEAFF
TRBV18	TRBD1	-	TRBJ2-1	TGTGCCAGCTCACAGAGCCGACAGGGGGCCTACAATGAGCAGTTCTTC	CASSQSRQGAYNEQFF
TRBV19	-	once	TRBJ2-1	TGTGCCAGTAGTATCCCAGCAGACGATAAGCAGTTCTTC	CASSIPADDKQFF
TRBV24-1	-	-	TRBJ1-1	TGTGCCACCAGTGATTTGCGGTCAGGGAGAGCTTTCTTT	CATSDLRSGRAFF
TRBV5-1	-	-	TRBJ1-3	TGCGCCAGCAGCTCGGGGGGGAACACCATATATTTT	CASSSGGNTIYF
TRBV5-1	-	few	TRBJ2-1	TGCGCCAGCAGCCGTCTAGCCCAGGGGTACAATGAGCAGTTCTTC	CASSRLAQGYNEQFF
TRBV7-3	TRBD1	once	TRBJ2-5	TGTGCCAGCAGCCTCTATGGGGACAGCCTCCAGACCCAGTACTTC	CASSLYGDSLQTQYF
TRBV5-1	TRBD2	-	TRBJ2-1	TGCGCCAGCAGCTTGGACCCCAGCGGGGGATACAATGAGCAGTTCTTC	CASSLDPSGGYNEQFF
TRBV6-5	-	-	TRBJ2-3	TGTGCCAGCAGAAGCAGGGGAGCCCAGTATTTT	CASRSRGAQYF
TRBV30	TRBD1	once	TRBJ1-1	TGTGCCTGGAGTCGACAGGGAATTGTTGAAGCTTTCTTT	CAWSRQGIVEAFF
TRBV29-1	TRBD1	few	TRBJ1-2	TGCAGCGGCGGACAGGGGGACTATGGCTACACCTTC	CSGGQGDYGYTF
TRBV28	-	once	TRBJ2-4	TGTGCCGCCGCAGGGGTGGACAAAAACATTCAGTACTTC	CAAAGVDKNIQYF
TRBV28	-	once	TRBJ2-5	TGTGCCAGCAGTTCTCTTTTCGGGACCCAGTACTTC	CASSSLFGTQYF
TRBV5-1	TRBD1	-	TRBJ1-2	TGCGCCAGCAGCCAGGGACAGGCGGACTATGGCTACACCTTC	CASSQGQADYGYTF
TRBV29-1	-	-	TRBJ1-3	TGCAGCGTTAAACTCGGAGCAGGCGGAAACACCATATATTTT	CSVKLGAGGNTIYF
TRBV3-1/TRBV3-2	-	-	TRBJ2-2	TGTGCCAGCAGCCAAGTTAAAGGCAACACCGGGGAGCTGTTTTTT	CASSQVKGNTGELFF
TRBV18	TRBD1	once	TRBJ2-1	TGTGCCAGCTCAGGGACAGGGGGCTCCTACAATGAGCAGTTCTTC	CASSGTGGSYNEQFF
TRBV5-1	-	-	TRBJ2-2	TGCGCCAGCAGCTCCCTTAACGCTATAGAGAACACCGGGGAGCTGTTTTTT	CASSSLNAIENTGELFF
TRBV19	-	-	TRBJ1-5	TGTGCCAGTAGTAAGGTTACCGATCAGCCCCAGCATTTT	CASSKVTDQPQHF
TRBV19	TRBD1	-	TRBJ2-3	TGTGCCAGTAGTATGCGGACGGGACAGGAAACAGATACGCAGTATTTT	CASSMRTGQETDTQYF
TRBV13	TRBD1	few	TRBJ1-2	TGTGCCAGCAGCTTAGTGGCCGGGACAGGGAGCTATGGCTACACCTTC	CASSLVAGTGSYGYTF
TRBV24-1	TRBD1	-	TRBJ2-5	TGTGCCACCAGTGGTCTATCCGGGACAGCCCAAGAGACCCAGTACTTC	CATSGLSGTAQETQYF
TRBV7-2	-	-	TRBJ1-2	TGTGCCAGCAGCTTAAGTAGTACGGGAAGGGTTAACTATGGCTACACCTTC	CASSLSSTGRVNYGYTF
TRBV4-1	-	few	TRBJ1-5	TGCGCCAGCAGCCGAGACAGTTTCAGCAATCAGCCCCAGCATTTT	CASSRDSFSNQPQHF